Sequencing of this T cell receptor beta chain was carried out in a study of shared clonotypes between healthy human individuals. About the study: Those who served as donors were a couple of women and three men between the ages of 18 and 49. Each donor contributed plates that comprised three CD4 naive, three CD4 memory, two CD8 naive and one CD8 memory. General observations from the study: Researchers sampled only blood; tissue repertoires likely differ.

About this clone itself: Its matching antigen is unknown.

The CDR3 loop spans 14 amino acids. In germline, CDR1 is SGDLS, CDR2 YYNGEE. The trim removed 4 bases at V and 0 bases at J, leaving 4 bases unmatched. Assay: immunoSEQ multiplex PCR; the TCRdb copy retains only in-frame clones and omits some. Here the sample spans around 1.9 million clones, about 93% being singletons. The naive CD8 fraction comprised CD45RO-negative cells positively selected for CCR7 and excluded terminally differentiated effector memory CD45RA+ cells. Specimen: naive CD8+ T cells from PBMCs. The rearrangement links TRBV9 to TRBJ2-7, with TRBD2 identical over 7 bases. This clonotype was sampled from a man aged 18 to 30 in good health. Some clones in this sample may be carry-over from other donors' samples. CDR3 DNA: TGTGCCAGCAGCACCCGGGACTACTCCTACGAGCAGTACTTC. This gives the protein CASSTRDYSYEQYF.